This record concerns one TCR beta chain sequence. Antigen: not known. The sample originates from a study of T cell repertoires in cytomegalovirus infection. The overall study: It was recently identified HLA-C-restricted and well-studied HLA-B-restricted CMV epitopes that the study used. Shared public TCR beta signatures pointed to both CMV infection and a matching HLA type. Study results and limitations: Carriage of CMV together with the relevant HLA was identifiable through cumulative public TCR beta family frequency. The ex vivo response was dominated by HLA-C-restricted CMV-specific TCR beta clonotypes.

The CDR3 covers 14 residues. The V gene end was trimmed by 6 bases and the J gene end by 3 bases; junction bases not matched to a gene: 6. Germline V CDR1 and CDR2: SGHDT, YYEEEE. From the reads, TCRdb called clonotypes with MiXCR, one entry per CDR3 protein. The profile shows some 500,000 distinct CDR3 sequences, around 40% of them singletons. The TCR was taken from a human donor in good health (CMV status not recorded). Some clones in this sample may be carry-over from other donors' samples. The V and J genes are TRBV5-6 and TRBJ2-1, with 7 nucleotides matching TRBD2. This specimen was cultured PBMCs, taken from culture after CMV antigen stimulation. The CDR3 DNA reads as TGTGCCAGCACGGCGGGAGTATACTACAATGAGCAGTTCTTC. The encoded protein is CASTAGVYYNEQFF.